This entry lists 21 T cell receptor beta chains sequenced from one sample in a study of CD8+ T cells in alopecia areata (dated by TCRdb to 2016 to 2019). The meaning of the sample's time point label: 20 to 30 weeks on oral tofacitinib. The treatment or condition label for this specimen denotes: oral pan-JAK inhibitor, 5-10 mg twice daily. Library prep was done by the immunoSEQ multiplex PCR assay. For TCR sequencing, RNA was extracted from every sample and reverse transcribed into cDNA to serve as template. TCRdb took over this immuneACCESS table, retaining in-frame rearrangements with V and J assigned. Such tables are incomplete; in checked studies, under half of the missing clones stem from an unresolved V gene, and the remainder is unexplained. Within this sample are 150,000 to 200,000 clones, with approximately 53% of them counted one time only. The ten largest clones represent 11% of the sample.

Sequences were derived from CD8+ T cells sorted from blood, sampled at week 24, from a patient treated with tofacitinib. Every receptor here comes from a human donor with alopecia areata.

V is TRBV9 and J is TRBJ2-5, with a possible D match to TRBD1 (5 bases). The ends were cut back, 0 bases at V and 3 bases at J, with 12 bases in the middle. Germline V gives CDR1 SGDLS, CDR2 YYNGEE. CDR3 length equals 15 residues. The CDR3 DNA follows: TGTGCCAGCAGCGTAGTATCCCGACAGAAAGAGACCCAGTACTTC. Amino acid sequence: CASSVVSRQKETQYF.

The chain links TRBV29-1 to TRBJ1-2; TRBD1 matches at 7 bases. Germline CDR1 reads SQVTM; CDR2 reads ANQGSEA. The junction had 13 bases not matched to a gene; V was cut back by 6 bases and J by 6 bases. The CDR3 totals 14 residues. For the CDR3, the DNA is TGCAGCGTGCTCGACAGACAGGGTTTGAATGGCTACACCTTC. It specifies CSVLDRQGLNGYTF.

A few counts support this clone. This chain connects TRBV29-1 to TRBJ1-2; 8 nucleotides align to TRBD1. After removal of 5 bases from V and 4 bases from J, the junction contained 6 bases not matched to a gene. Germline CDR1 SQVTM, CDR2 ANQGSEA. This CDR3 is built from 13 residues. The CDR3 here is CSVRPQGAYGYTF. DNA for the CDR3: TGCAGCGTTCGCCCGCAGGGGGCCTATGGCTACACCTTC.

The gene calls are TRBV7-9 and TRBJ2-3, with D maybe TRBD2 (5 bases). CDR3 size: 13 residues. Trimming removed 4 bases from V and 0 bases from J, with 5 bases in between. Germline CDR1 reads SEHNR; CDR2 reads FQNEAQ (reference sequence). CDR3 loop: CASSWTSTDTQYF. The CDR3 DNA reads TGTGCCAGCAGCTGGACTAGCACAGATACGCAGTATTTT.

The chain is built from TRBV11-1 and TRBJ1-1; D call uncertain. Trimming shortened V by 4 bases and J by 3 bases, and 12 bases separated the two germline ends. Per the germline V gene, CDR1 is SGHAT and CDR2 is FQDESV (reference sequence). This CDR3 spans 14 amino acids. Written as DNA, the CDR3 is TGTGCCAGCAGCTCGTCGGCGGGTTACACTGAAGCTTTCTTT. Translation gives CASSSSAGYTEAFF.

Concerning this clone itself: Other DNA sequences in this specimen translate into the identical CDR3. The J gene is TRBJ1-2, the V gene TRBV29-1; D not resolved. V was trimmed by 2 bases and J by 5 bases, leaving 3 bases between them. From germline, CDR1 is SQVTM and CDR2 ANQGSEA. The CDR3 runs 10 residues. CDR3 DNA: TGCAGCGTTGAACATTATGGCTACACCTTC. It is translated as CSVEHYGYTF.

The V gene is TRBV30, the J gene TRBJ2-7, with 8 bases that match TRBD2. Germline V CDR1 and CDR2: GTSNPN, SVGIG (reference sequence). J was trimmed by 7 bases and V by 3 bases; bases with no gene match: 2. The CDR3 is 11 amino acids. The CDR3 loop is CAWSPGGEQYF. CDR3 in DNA: TGTGCCTGGAGCCCGGGGGGGGAGCAGTACTTC.

A few counts support this clone. The V and J genes are TRBV29-1 and TRBJ1-2; tentatively, D is TRBD1 (6 bases). CDR1 and CDR2 from the germline V gene are SQVTM and ANQGSEA. This CDR3 is 13 amino acids long. V was cut by 6 bases and J by 3 bases, with 14 bases left in between. CDR3 sequence: CSVRQEEDYGYTF. As DNA, the CDR3 is TGCAGCGTCAGACAGGAAGAGGACTATGGCTACACCTTC.

V usage is TRBV7-3 and J usage is TRBJ1-5, with D tentatively TRBD1 (6 bases). Between the trimmed V and J ends, which lost 3 bases and 4 bases, there was a span of 10 bases. The length of the CDR3 is 14 residues. CDR1 SGHTA and CDR2 FQGTGA come from the germline V gene. The CDR3: CASSFVQGNQPQHF. The CDR3 coding sequence is TGTGCCAGCAGCTTCGTTCAGGGGAATCAGCCCCAGCATTTT.

The rearrangement joins TRBV27 to TRBJ1-2; TRBD1 might be the D (6 bases). This CDR3 is built from 14 residues. Trimming pared 4 bases from V and 6 bases from J, leaving 15 bases between. Looked up from germline, CDR1 is MNHEY and CDR2 is SMNVEV (reference sequence). The CDR3 loop is CASSSPGARDGYTF. The CDR3 nucleotides read TGTGCCAGCAGTTCCCCAGGGGCTAGGGATGGCTACACCTTC.

This clone was detected a few times. V and J are TRBV2 and TRBJ2-5; tentatively, D is TRBD2 (5 bases). The CDR3 loop spans 13 amino acids. The V gene lost 8 bases and the J gene lost 3 bases, with 13 bases spanning the gap. CDR1 SNHLY and CDR2 FYNNEI come from the germline V gene. CDR3 sequence reads: CASAGRLEETQYF. CDR3 DNA sequence: TGTGCCAGCGCGGGCCGTCTGGAAGAGACCCAGTACTTC.

The sample holds a few counts of this clone. The V gene is TRBV9, the J gene TRBJ2-7, with D perhaps TRBD1 (6 bases). Germline CDR1 and CDR2: SGDLS and YYNGEE. The CDR3 sequence is 13 residues long. V was shortened by 3 bases and J by 5 bases, with 12 bases between the two germline ends. CDR3 amino acids: CASSAGQTNEQYF. CDR3 coding DNA: TGTGCCAGCAGCGCCGGACAGACTAACGAGCAGTACTTC. Combining the CDR3 with reference TRBV9 and TRBJ2-7 gives the whole variable domain DSGVTQTPKHLITATGQRVTLRCSPRSGDLSVYWYQQSLDQGLQFLIQYYNGEERAKGNILERFSAQQFPDLHSELNLSSLELGDSALYFCASSAGQTNEQYFGPGTRLTVT.

This clone has a handful of counts. This chain uses TRBV29-1 with TRBJ1-3; the match to TRBD1 covers 7 bases. The V segment lost 0 bases and the J segment 3 bases; nucleotides outside the gene matches: 2. Germline CDR1 is SQVTM and CDR2 is ANQGSEA. The CDR3 is 14 residues long. The CDR3 coding sequence is TGCAGCGTTGAAGAGGGACAGATTGGAAACACCATATATTTT. This gives the protein CSVEEGQIGNTIYF.

The rearrangement links TRBV4-3 to TRBJ2-7, with D perhaps matching TRBD1 or TRBD2 (5 bases each). CDR1 is LGHNA, CDR2 YSLEER, per germline. This CDR3 spans 13 amino acids. Trimming stripped 4 bases from V and 3 bases from J, with 10 bases between. The CDR3, as DNA: TGCGCCAGCAGCCCCGGGGCGGGCTACGAGCAGTACTTC. This translates into CASSPGAGYEQYF.

The genes are TRBV6-1 and TRBJ2-7, with TRBD2 as a possible D gene (5 bases). Trimming pared 11 bases from V and 1 base from J, leaving 15 bases between. The CDR3 covers 13 residues. Germline loops: CDR1 MNHNS, CDR2 SASEGT. CDR3 loop: CAVRMGGSYEQYF. The CDR3 DNA reads as TGTGCCGTGAGAATGGGCGGGTCCTACGAGCAGTACTTC.

The V and J genes are TRBV27 and TRBJ1-5, with D possibly being TRBD1 (5 bases). The V end was cut by 10 bases, the J end by 4 bases, with 14 bases between. This CDR3 region has 13 residues. Germline loops: CDR1 MNHEY, CDR2 SMNVEV (reference sequence). CDR3 sequence: CATMRGDNQPQHF. Here the CDR3 DNA reads TGTGCCACGATGCGGGGGGATAATCAGCCCCAGCATTTT.

This chain joins TRBV6-5 and TRBJ2-7, with no clear D. Germline-derived CDR1 and CDR2 are MNHEY and SVGAGI. The CDR3 extends over 16 amino acids. Trimming left V 0 bases short and J 0 bases short, with 12 bases between. As DNA, the CDR3 is TGTGCCAGCAGTTACTCGATTGAGCTTCCCTCCTACGAGCAGTACTTC. Translating gives CASSYSIELPSYEQYF.

This chain connects TRBV30 to TRBJ2-7, with a possible D match to TRBD1 (5 bases). V was shortened by 1 base and J by 2 bases, with 12 bases between the two germline ends. Germline lookup yields CDR1 GTSNPN and CDR2 SVGIG (reference sequence). The CDR3 has 14 amino acids. The CDR3 DNA reads as TGTGCCTGGAGTGGGGGCAGGACCCCCTACGAGCAGTACTTC. This translates into CAWSGGRTPYEQYF.

This clone turned up a few times. The J gene is TRBJ2-7, the V gene TRBV7-2; D gene ambiguous. V lost 6 bases and J 6 bases, leaving 9 bases between the germline ends. Germline CDR1 reads SGHTA; CDR2 reads FQGNSA. The CDR3 has 11 residues. The CDR3 loop reads CASSLFAEQYF. The CDR3 DNA sequence: TGTGCCAGCAGTCTTTTCGCCGAGCAGTACTTC.

As concerns this clone: This sample also contains other DNA sequences that code for the same CDR3. The chain carries TRBV30 and TRBJ2-7; D may be TRBD1 or TRBD2 (5 bases each). CDR3 length: 12 amino acids. Deletions cut 3 bases from V and 3 bases from J, with 9 bases between. Germline V gives CDR1 GTSNPN, CDR2 SVGIG (reference sequence). The CDR3 DNA is TGTGCCTGGAGCCAGGGAGACTACGAGCAGTACTTC. It yields the protein CAWSQGDYEQYF.

This clone showed up just a few times. The chain couples TRBV27 to TRBJ1-4; D is undetermined. The germline CDR1 and CDR2 sequences are MNHEY and SMNVEV (reference sequence). The length of the CDR3 is 14 residues. With 1 base removed from V and 6 bases from J, the gap between germline ends came to 9 bases. The CDR3 spells CASSLLIGDEKLFF. The DNA for the CDR3 is TGTGCCAGCAGTTTATTGATCGGGGATGAAAAACTGTTTTTT. The variable domain in full, with the rest retrieved from reference TRBV27 and TRBJ1-4, is EAQVTQNPRYLITVTGKKLTVTCSQNMNHEYMSWYRQDPGLGLRQIYYSMNVEVTDKGDVPEGYKVSRKEKRNFPLILESPSPNQTSLYFCASSLLIGDEKLFFGSGTQLSVL.